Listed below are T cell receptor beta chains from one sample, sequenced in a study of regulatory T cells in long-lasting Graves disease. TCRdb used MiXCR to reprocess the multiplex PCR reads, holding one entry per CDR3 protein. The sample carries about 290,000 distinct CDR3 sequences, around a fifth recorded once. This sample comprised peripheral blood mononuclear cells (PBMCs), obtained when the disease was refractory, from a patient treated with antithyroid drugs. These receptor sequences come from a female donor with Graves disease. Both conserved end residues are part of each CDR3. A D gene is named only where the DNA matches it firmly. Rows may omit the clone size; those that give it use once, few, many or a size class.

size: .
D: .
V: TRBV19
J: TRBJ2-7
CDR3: CASSPGDSGPYEQYF
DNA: TGTGCCAGTAGTCCCGGGGATTCGGGGCCCTACGAGCAGTACTTC

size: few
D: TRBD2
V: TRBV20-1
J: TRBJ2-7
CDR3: CSASAGGFSYEQYF
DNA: TGCAGTGCTAGTGCGGGAGGGTTCTCCTACGAGCAGTACTTC

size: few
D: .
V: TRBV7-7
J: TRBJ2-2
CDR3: CASSLDKNTGELFF
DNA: TGTGCTAGCAGCCTGGACAAGAACACCGGGGAGCTGTTTTTT

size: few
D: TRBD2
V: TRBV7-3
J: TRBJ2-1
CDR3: CASSLFPSGSAYNEQFF
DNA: TGTGCCAGCAGCTTATTCCCTAGCGGGAGTGCCTACAATGAGCAGTTCTTC

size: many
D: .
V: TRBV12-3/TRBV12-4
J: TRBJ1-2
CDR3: CASSLFGGHGYTF
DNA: TGTGCCAGCAGTTTATTTGGGGGCCATGGCTACACCTTC

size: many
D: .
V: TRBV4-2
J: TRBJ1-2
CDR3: CASSQGGDGYTF
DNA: TGTGCCAGCAGCCAAGGGGGGGATGGCTACACCTTC

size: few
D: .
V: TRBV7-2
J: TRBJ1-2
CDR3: CASSSTWGPPNYGYTF
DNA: TGTGCCAGCAGCTCCACTTGGGGCCCGCCTAACTATGGCTACACCTTC

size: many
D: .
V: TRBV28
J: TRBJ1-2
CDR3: CASSLLLRSRVWDYTF
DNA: TGTGCCAGCAGTTTGTTACTTCGAAGCAGGGTTTGGGACTACACCTTC

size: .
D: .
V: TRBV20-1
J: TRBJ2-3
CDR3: CSATGRRDTDTQYF
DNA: TGCAGTGCGACAGGGCGGAGGGACACAGATACGCAGTATTTT

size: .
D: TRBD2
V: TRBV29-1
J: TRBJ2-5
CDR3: CSVELSPLAGGVETQYF
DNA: TGCAGCGTCGAACTGAGCCCACTAGCGGGAGGGGTGGAGACCCAGTACTTC

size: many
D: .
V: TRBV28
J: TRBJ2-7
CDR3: CASSPLAGYEQYF
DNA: TGTGCCAGCAGTCCCTTGGCGGGATACGAGCAGTACTTC

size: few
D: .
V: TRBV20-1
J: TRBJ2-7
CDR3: CSARDRGIISYEQYF
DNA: TGCAGTGCTAGAGATAGGGGGATAATTTCCTACGAGCAGTACTTC

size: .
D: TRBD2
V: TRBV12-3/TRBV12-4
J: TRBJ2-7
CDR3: CASSFARGLAGRYEQYF
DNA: TGTGCCAGCAGTTTCGCCCGGGGACTAGCGGGACGATACGAGCAGTACTTC

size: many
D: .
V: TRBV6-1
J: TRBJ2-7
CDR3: CASSESETEQYF
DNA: TGTGCCAGCAGTGAAAGCGAAACCGAGCAGTACTTC